Presented here are 8 T cell receptor beta chains from one specimen sequenced in a study of blood T cell repertoires in COVID-19 (dated by TCRdb to between 2020 and 2021). Library method: the immunoSEQ multiplex PCR assay. In its TCRdb copy, this immuneACCESS table keeps in-frame sequences only and misses some clones. Where compared with another copy, unresolved V genes explain less than half of these, and the others have no known cause. For this sample the table gives 200,000 to 250,000 clones, of which more than 70% were detected only once. The ten top clones hold about 5.9% of the sample. The specimen was peripheral blood. All receptors derive from a woman under 40 with COVID-19, enrolled during active disease.

The J gene is TRBJ2-7, the V gene TRBV7-8, with D tentatively TRBD1 (6 bases). The V end lost 3 bases, the J end lost 4 bases, and 7 bases lay between the germline ends. The germline gives CDR1 SGHVS, CDR2 FQNEAQ. This CDR3 is 12 amino acids long. The CDR3 protein is CASSFDRYEQYV. The CDR3 nucleotides read TGTGCCAGCAGCTTCGACAGGTACGAGCAGTACGTC.

The table lists this clone with many counts. The chain carries TRBV29-1 and TRBJ2-2, with 8 bases fitting TRBD2. The germline CDR1 and CDR2 sequences are SQVTM and ANQGSEA. Trimming at V came to 6 bases and at J to 6 bases, leaving 9 bases not matched to a gene. CDR3 size: 14 residues. DNA for the CDR3: TGCAGCGTCGAGGGCGGGGGGCAGTCCGGGGAGCTGTTTTTT. Protein product: CSVEGGGQSGELFF.

This clone showed up just once. This chain connects TRBV11-2 to TRBJ1-6; the D gene is possibly TRBD1 (5 bases). CDR3 length: 18 residues. The V end lost 3 bases, the J end lost 3 bases, and 18 bases lay between the germline ends. The germline V gene encodes CDR1 SGHAT and CDR2 FQNNGV. CDR3 in amino acids: CASSLGGLQHIYNSPLHF. CDR3 in DNA: TGTGCCAGCAGCTTGGGGGGGTTACAACATATCTATAATTCACCCCTCCACTTT.

The chain uses TRBV11-2 and TRBJ2-7, with 9 nucleotides matching TRBD1. The trim removed 5 bases at V and 7 bases at J, leaving 12 bases unmatched. The CDR3 is 15 amino acids. CDR1 SGHAT and CDR2 FQNNGV come from the germline V gene. CDR3 DNA sequence: TGTGCCAGCAGCCGCTGGGACAGGGCCCACTGGGAGCAGTACGTC. Amino acid sequence: CASSRWDRAHWEQYV.

The chain couples TRBV28 to TRBJ1-2; 11 nucleotides agree with TRBD1. J gave up 7 bases and V 8 bases, and 15 bases lay outside the gene matches. The CDR3 covers 16 residues. CDR1 and CDR2 (germline): MDHEN, SYDVKM. The CDR3 sequence: CASARQPGQGVIGYTF. The CDR3 coding sequence is TGTGCCAGCGCCAGACAACCGGGACAGGGGGTGATTGGCTACACCTTC.

The V and J genes are TRBV27 and TRBJ2-1, with TRBD2 matching over 7 bases. Germline CDR1 reads MNHEY; CDR2 reads SMNVEV (reference sequence). V dropped 1 base and J dropped 8; count of bases not matched to a gene: 8. This CDR3 has 15 amino acids. CDR3 sequence: CASSLLYRGGYEQFF. The CDR3 region has the DNA TGTGCCAGCAGTTTATTGTATAGGGGAGGGTATGAGCAGTTCTTC.

The chain joins TRBV27 to TRBJ1-4; 9 bases agree with TRBD1. Germline CDR1 MNHEY, CDR2 SMNVEV (reference sequence). The CDR3 spans 17 residues. Trimming cost V 6 bases and J 0 bases; bases outside gene matches: 8. This CDR3 reads CASSAWTGATTNEKLFF. CDR3 in DNA: TGTGCCAGCAGCGCCTGGACAGGGGCAACAACTAATGAAAAACTGTTTTTT.

The rearrangement links TRBV15 to TRBJ2-5, with 12 bases fitting TRBD2. The length of the CDR3 is 18 residues. J was trimmed by 1 base and V by 4 bases; bases with no gene match: 10. The germline V gene encodes CDR1 LNHNV and CDR2 YYDKDF (reference sequence). The CDR3 DNA is TGTGCCACCAGCACAACCTTCTCTAGCGGGGGGGCCCAAGAGACCCAGTACTTC. It encodes CATSTTFSSGGAQETQYF.